The 23 T cell receptor beta chains below were found in one sample sequenced in a study of CD8+CD57+ T cells in acquired aplastic anemia. CD8+CD57+ cell expansion, shown by flow cytometry, had occurred in the patients selected for sequencing. Genomic DNA, the template, was used for profiling of the TCR beta VDJ and CDR3. TCRdb re-called the reads through MiXCR, storing one row per CDR3 protein. The table records about 240,000 distinct CDR3 sequences, 45% to 50% of them present only once. The sequenced sample was sorted CD4+, CD8+, or CD8+CD57+ T cells (not recorded which) from PBMCs. The source of these receptors is a human donor with aplastic anemia.

This clonotype was recorded at least ten times. The chain is built from TRBV4-2 and TRBJ2-7; 16 nucleotides agree with TRBD2. CDR1 and CDR2 from the germline V gene are LGHNA and YNFKEQ. V lost 1 base to trimming and J lost 4 bases; unmatched junction nucleotides: 7. This CDR3 comprises 18 residues. CDR3 coding DNA: TGTGCCAGCAGCCAAGCCGGGACTAGCGGGAGGGCCGAGTACGAGCAGTACTTC. Translated, it gives CASSQAGTSGRAEYEQYF.

This clonotype has ten or more counts. This chain uses TRBV15 with TRBJ2-2, with D perhaps given as TRBD1 or TRBD2 (6 bases each). The CDR3 has 16 amino acids. Germline V lookup: CDR1 LNHNV, CDR2 YYDKDF (reference sequence). V was trimmed by 1 base and J by 3 bases, leaving 12 bases between them. CDR3 DNA: TGTGCCACCAGCAGAGCCCGGGGGCGGGACACCGGGGAGCTGTTTTTT. It yields the protein CATSRARGRDTGELFF.

The gene calls are TRBV6-1 and TRBJ2-3; D call uncertain. V was clipped by 6 bases and J by 2 bases, with 21 bases between them. The germline V gene has CDR1 MNHNS and CDR2 SASEGT. The length of the CDR3 is 17 residues. The CDR3 region is CASSLASGRHPTDTQYF. In nucleotides, the CDR3 is TGTGCCAGCAGCTTGGCTTCAGGCAGGCACCCCACAGATACGCAGTATTTT.

The rearrangement uses TRBV20-1 and TRBJ1-1; no clear D gene. The CDR3 extends over 14 amino acids. CDR1 and CDR2 (germline): DFQATT, SNEGSKA (reference sequence). Written as DNA, the CDR3 is TGCAGCGCCGAGGTTTTGGGTCGGGGCACTGAAGCTTTCTTT. Protein: CSAEVLGRGTEAFF.

This chain connects TRBV6-1 to TRBJ1-5; 7 bases line up with TRBD1. The V and J ends lost 3 bases and 4 bases, in that order; junction bases with no gene match: 9. The length of the CDR3 is 16 residues. Germline CDR1 and CDR2: MNHNS and SASEGT. CDR3 nucleotide sequence: TGTGCCAGCAGTGATCGAGGGACAGTCAATAATCAGCCCCAGCATTTT. It encodes CASSDRGTVNNQPQHF.

V usage is TRBV6-5 and J usage is TRBJ2-7; 7 nucleotides agree with TRBD1. This CDR3 has 13 residues. In germline, CDR1 is MNHEY, CDR2 SVGAGI. V trimming: 5 bases; J trimming: 4 bases; junction bases outside the gene matches: 5. CDR3 sequence: CASSRDRAYEQYF. The CDR3 DNA follows: TGTGCCAGCAGTCGGGACAGAGCTTACGAGCAGTACTTC.

A remark on this clonotype: Because the CDR3's place on the DNA is in doubt, the DNA is left out and the CDR3 is given as listed by TCRdb. This chain uses TRBV7-9 with TRBJ2-2; TRBD1 was called by the table and not checked on the DNA. CDR1 and CDR2 from the germline V gene are SEHNR and FQNEAQ (reference sequence). With termini counted, the CDR3 has 23 amino acids. CDR3 loop: CASSPGAHLDEQYFGPGTGELFF.

As for this clonotype: This may stem from a read error, because a much larger clone lies one nucleotide away. This chain uses TRBV20-1 with TRBJ1-1, with a possible D match to TRBD1 (5 bases). Germline values: CDR1 DFQATT, CDR2 SNEGSKA (reference sequence). V was pared by 3 bases and J by 3 bases, with 20 bases between. The CDR3 is 16 amino acids. CDR3 nucleotide sequence: TGCAGTGCTAGGATCGGCGTGGGGGGAACGCACACTGAAGCTTTCTTT. Translating gives CSARIGVGGTHTEAFF.

This clonotype has only a few counts. The chain links TRBV2 to TRBJ1-1; a possible D gene is TRBD1 (6 bases). The CDR3 extends over 13 amino acids. Germline CDR1 and CDR2: SNHLY and FYNNEI. Trimming left V 7 bases short and J 3 bases short, with 12 bases between. CDR3 amino acids: CASIPTGHTEAFF. DNA of the CDR3: TGTGCCAGCATCCCTACAGGGCACACTGAAGCTTTCTTT.

This clonotype was seen once. The V call is TRBV24-1, the J call TRBJ2-2, with D hard to call. Germline CDR1 reads KGHDR; CDR2 reads SFDVKD. With 3 bases removed from V and 0 bases from J, the gap between germline ends came to 7 bases. This CDR3 region has 15 residues. The CDR3 DNA reads TGTGCCACCAGTGATGTACCCCCGAACACCGGGGAGCTGTTTTTT. As protein: CATSDVPPNTGELFF.

This chain links TRBV5-4 with TRBJ2-7; perhaps TRBD1 as D (6 bases). Germline CDR1 reads SGHNT; CDR2 reads YYREEE (reference sequence). Trimming shortened V by 4 bases and J by 2 bases, and 13 bases separated the two germline ends. The CDR3 contains 14 residues. The CDR3 bases are TGTGCCAGCAGCCAACAAGGACAGCCCTACGAGCAGTACTTC. Translation: CASSQQGQPYEQYF.

Details on this clonotype: The germline gene is not matched at one end of the junction; a read error may be the cause. In nucleotides, the CDR3 is TGCGCCAGCAGCCCGAGACATGAGTACTACGAGCAGTACTTC. It specifies CASSPRHEYYEQYF. The chain uses TRBV7-9 and TRBJ2-7, with D unclear. The CDR3 extends over 14 amino acids. Per the germline V gene, CDR1 is SEHNR and CDR2 is FQNEAQ (reference sequence).

This clonotype was seen once. An end of the junction does not agree with germline; a read error may underlie this. The chain links TRBV7-9 to TRBJ2-7; 7 bases fit TRBD2. Germline CDR1 reads SEHNR; CDR2 reads FQNEAQ (reference sequence). The CDR3 covers 14 residues. The CDR3 region is CASSPGLESCEQYF. In nucleotides, the CDR3 is TGTGCCAGCAGCCCCGGACTAGAGTCCTGCGAGCAGTACTTC.

This clonotype was counted at least ten times. This chain connects TRBV20-1 to TRBJ1-4; D is undetermined. Trimming cost V 0 bases and J 13 bases, with 24 bases left between them. This CDR3 comprises 16 residues. CDR1 and CDR2 (germline): DFQATT, SNEGSKA (reference sequence). CDR3 sequence: CSARDNLRPPAGLLFF. Written as DNA, the CDR3 is TGCAGTGCTAGAGATAACCTCCGGCCTCCCGCAGGATTACTGTTTTTT.

This sequence joins TRBV7-2 and TRBJ1-2; the match to TRBD1 covers 9 bases. Germline V gene sequence: CDR1 SGHTA, CDR2 FQGNSA. The CDR3 is 15 amino acids. The V gene end was trimmed by 4 bases and the J gene end by 6 bases; junction bases not matched to a gene: 9. The CDR3 region is CASSSRGQGTDGYTF. CDR3 DNA sequence: TGTGCCAGCAGCTCCCGGGGACAGGGAACGGATGGCTACACCTTC.

This clonotype was seen just once. CDR3 sequence reads: CASSLLAGANEQYF. CDR3 DNA: TGTGCCAGCAGCTTACTTGCAGGGGCTAATGAGCAGTATTTT. This chain connects TRBV7-9 to TRBJ2-3; possibly TRBD1 for D (6 bases). Germline V gives CDR1 SEHNR, CDR2 FQNEAQ (reference sequence). The CDR3 is 14 amino acids. The V and J ends lost 2 bases and 11 bases respectively, with 17 bases between them.

This clonotype appeared many times. This chain links TRBV29-1 with TRBJ2-7; 10 bases map to TRBD2. The J segment lost 3 bases and the V segment lost 7 bases, leaving 18 bases of the junction unmatched. The CDR3 has 17 amino acids. Germline V gives CDR1 SQVTM, CDR2 ANQGSEA. The CDR3 bases are TGCAGCGCCTTGACAGACGATAAGCGGGGGGGCGACTACGAGCAGTACTTC. Residues: CSALTDDKRGGDYEQYF.

The chain recombines TRBV19 with TRBJ1-1; D gene unclear. The CDR3 sequence is 15 residues long. Germline assignment: CDR1 LNHDA and CDR2 SQIVND (reference sequence). V lost 3 bases and J 3 bases, leaving 14 bases between the germline ends. CDR3 DNA sequence: TGTGCCAGTAGTATTTTCCGTTACAGTTACACTGAAGCTTTCTTT. This encodes CASSIFRYSYTEAFF.

This clonotype was seen more than once but under ten times. The CDR3 reads CASSLGATGSEAFF. In DNA, the CDR3 is TGTGCCAGCAGTTTAGGGGCGACAGGGAGTGAAGCTTTCTTT. The rearrangement links TRBV27 to TRBJ1-1, with 7 bases lining up with TRBD1. Germline trimming cut 2 bases from V and 7 bases from J; bases unmatched to any gene: 7. The germline CDR1 and CDR2 sequences are MNHEY and SMNVEV (reference sequence). CDR3 length: 14 amino acids.

V is TRBV19 and J is TRBJ2-5; possibly TRBD2 for D (6 bases). This CDR3 contains 14 residues. Germline assignment: CDR1 LNHDA and CDR2 SQIVND (reference sequence). V was clipped by 2 bases and J by 5 bases, with 12 bases between them. In nucleotides, the CDR3 is TGTGCCAGTAGTATATCTGGGGGGAACGAGACCCAGTACTTC. Protein: CASSISGGNETQYF.

The chain links TRBV20-1 to TRBJ2-3; D perhaps matches TRBD1 (7 bases). V gave up 6 bases and J gave up 5 bases, with 18 bases separating them. CDR1 is DFQATT and CDR2 is SNEGSKA in the germline V gene (reference sequence). This CDR3 comprises 14 residues. CDR3 protein: CSATWRQGGDTQYF. The CDR3 DNA is TGCAGTGCCACGTGGCGGCAGGGGGGAGATACGCAGTATTTT.

The chain carries TRBV4-1 and TRBJ1-1; weak D call: TRBD1 (5 bases). This CDR3 is 18 amino acids long. Trimming pared 1 base from V and 5 bases from J, leaving 23 bases between. Germline CDR1 and CDR2: MGHRA and YSYEKL. CDR3 sequence reads: CASSQVGSGTPEQTEAFF. The CDR3 DNA reads as TGCGCCAGCAGCCAAGTGGGCTCCGGGACCCCAGAGCAGACTGAAGCTTTCTTT.

At least ten counts were recorded for this clonotype. The V call is TRBV5-6, the J call TRBJ2-7, with 7 bases identical to TRBD2. With 3 bases clipped from V and 2 bases from J, the junction kept 5 bases outside the gene matches. The CDR3 extends over 14 amino acids. CDR1 and CDR2 from the germline V gene are SGHDT and YYEEEE. The CDR3 nucleotides read TGTGCCAGCAGCTCCCGGGACTATACCTACGAGCAGTACTTC. Amino acids: CASSSRDYTYEQYF.